This T cell receptor beta chain was identified in a study of cytomegalovirus exposure and HLA in healthy donors. Study findings and constraints: As was reported, the HLA-A and HLA-B alleles of most subjects were accurately predicted from TCR beta sequences. The only immune exposure information that was available was CMV serostatus. An analysis was carried out at a later point. It showed that HLA-associated TCR beta chains were more clonally expanded than equally common non-associated chains. According to reports, the classifier identified cytomegalovirus status with high specificity and sensitivity.

The study ran its PCR with 60 Vbeta and 13 Jbeta primers. Generated by immunoSEQ multiplex PCR, the TCRdb table keeps only in-frame clones and is missing some. The profile shows about 140,000 clones, over 60% of them singletons. This clone was seen a few times. Its antigen remains unidentified. This CDR3 is 15 amino acids long. V lost 0 bases and J lost 5, with 14 bases in between. Per germline, CDR1 SGHNT and CDR2 YYREEE (reference sequence). V gene TRBV5-4 combines with J gene TRBJ1-1; D perhaps matches TRBD1 (5 bases). Sequencing was done on a sample of PBMCs. This sequence originates from a man in his forties in good health and CMV-seronegative. CDR3 residues: CASSLDLGGVTEAFF. For the CDR3, the DNA is TGTGCCAGCAGCTTGGACTTGGGAGGGGTAACTGAAGCTTTCTTT.